These 18 T cell receptor beta chains share one sample of origin, sequenced in a study of blood T cell repertoires in COVID-19. Sequencing was performed with immunoSEQ multiplex PCR; in TCRdb, only in-frame clones are kept and a portion is missing. The sample consists of 170,000 or so clones, 75% to 90% of them appearing once. Sample: peripheral blood. Receptors were obtained from a woman in her sixties or seventies with acute or convalescent COVID-19.

The chain uses TRBV11-2 and TRBJ2-6; D not resolved. The CDR3 length is 16 residues. V lost 0 bases and J lost 0, with 6 bases in between. CDR1 and CDR2 (germline): SGHAT, FQNNGV. CDR3 loop: CASSLDWLSGANVLTF. The CDR3 DNA sequence: TGTGCCAGCAGCTTAGATTGGCTCTCTGGGGCCAACGTCCTGACTTTC.

The rearrangement joins TRBV19 to TRBJ2-5, with 9 bases aligning to TRBD2. This CDR3 is 16 amino acids long. Germline CDR1 reads LNHDA; CDR2 reads SQIVND (reference sequence). Trimming at V came to 3 bases and at J to 1 base, leaving 6 bases not matched to a gene. CDR3 nucleotide sequence: TGTGCCAGTAGTATTCTGCTAGCGGGGTCCCAAGAGACCCAGTACTTC. It codes for CASSILLAGSQETQYF.

The gene calls are TRBV15 and TRBJ2-1; 7 bases map to TRBD1. CDR1 is LNHNV and CDR2 is YYDKDF in the germline V gene (reference sequence). The CDR3 has 17 residues. V lost 0 bases and J lost 8; bases outside the gene matches: 13. The CDR3 DNA follows: TGTGCCACCAGCAGAGATTGGGGCAGGGGGTTGAGCGATGAGCAGTTCTTC. It yields the protein CATSRDWGRGLSDEQFF.

The V gene is TRBV23-1, the J gene TRBJ2-7; 7 bases match TRBD1. TRBV23-1 counts as an open reading frame of uncertain function. The CDR3 runs 14 residues. The V segment lost 6 bases and the J segment 0 bases; nucleotides outside the gene matches: 5. CDR3 amino acids: CASRRGPSSYEQYF. The CDR3 coding sequence is TGCGCCAGCAGAAGGGGGCCGAGCTCCTACGAGCAGTACTTC.

The chain uses TRBV23-1 and TRBJ2-6, with TRBD2 as a possible D gene (5 bases). TRBV23-1 is classed as an ORF, of uncertain function. This CDR3 has 20 amino acids. Deletions cut 0 bases from V and 0 bases from J, with 18 bases between. CDR3 protein: CASSQSGGGITSSGANVLTF. The CDR3 DNA is TGCGCCAGCAGTCAATCTGGTGGAGGCATCACCAGCTCTGGGGCCAACGTCCTGACTTTC.

The count of this clone is one. The CDR3 loop reads CASSLGDRRGYSPLHF. CDR3 bases: TGTGCCAGCAGCCTGGGGGACCGGAGGGGATATTCACCCCTCCACTTT. The rearrangement uses TRBV3-1 (or the pseudogene TRBV3-2) and TRBJ1-6, with TRBD1 as a possible D gene (5 bases). The CDR3 is 16 amino acids. The V gene's germline CDR1 is LGHDT and CDR2 YNNKEL (reference sequence). Deletions cut 4 bases from V and 8 bases from J, with 18 bases between.

The sample holds a few counts of this clone. This chain joins TRBV7-2 and TRBJ1-5, with D uncertain. The CDR3 contains 15 residues. V lost 1 base, J lost 3 bases, and 10 bases lay in between. CDR1 and CDR2 (germline): SGHTA, FQGNSA. The CDR3 DNA follows: TGTGCCAGCAGCTTAGGACCGGGTTTCAATCAGCCCCAGCATTTT. This gives the protein CASSLGPGFNQPQHF.

In this sample, this clone turned up once. The chain is built from TRBV7-9 and TRBJ2-1; possibly TRBD2 for D (6 bases). CDR3 length: 15 amino acids. Germline CDR1 and CDR2: SEHNR and FQNEAQ (reference sequence). Trimming cost V 2 bases and J 4 bases, with 12 bases left between them. The CDR3 DNA reads as TGTGCCAGCAGCTTATCTCGGGGGAGTTACAATGAGCAGTTCTTC. It is translated as CASSLSRGSYNEQFF.

This clone was seen a handful of times. The genes are TRBV7-2 and TRBJ2-3, with 10 nucleotides matching TRBD2. V lost 1 base and J lost 2; bases outside the gene matches: 9. Germline-derived CDR1 and CDR2 are SGHTA and FQGNSA. The CDR3 is made up of 18 amino acids. CDR3 sequence reads: CASSLVAGGDSFTDTQYF. The CDR3 coding sequence is TGTGCCAGCAGCTTAGTAGCGGGGGGCGATTCATTCACAGATACGCAGTATTTT.

The chain combines TRBV6-1 with TRBJ1-3, with D possibly TRBD1 on 6 matching bases. Germline V gene sequence: CDR1 MNHNS, CDR2 SASEGT. The CDR3 sequence is 18 residues long. Deletions cut 2 bases from V and 0 bases from J, with 17 bases between. CDR3 sequence reads: CASSEFSAGASSGNTIYF. CDR3 DNA: TGTGCCAGCAGTGAATTTAGTGCAGGGGCCAGCTCTGGAAACACCATATATTTT.

CDR3 nucleotide sequence: TGCAGCGTTAAGGGGACTTCCCTCGAGCAGTACTTC. As protein: CSVKGTSLEQYF. V is TRBV29-1 and J is TRBJ2-7, with D perhaps matching TRBD2 (6 bases). Per the germline V gene, CDR1 is SQVTM and CDR2 is ANQGSEA. Trimming pared 5 bases from V and 6 bases from J, leaving 14 bases between. CDR3 length: 12 amino acids.

V usage is TRBV7-2 and J usage is TRBJ1-2, with 7 bases fitting TRBD1. Germline V gene data show CDR1 as SGHTA and CDR2 as FQGNSA. J was trimmed by 10 bases and V by 5 bases; bases with no gene match: 13. The CDR3 covers 14 residues. The CDR3 bases are TGTGCCAGCAGCGCTAGTTCGGGACAGCCCTTCTACACCTTC. It is translated as CASSASSGQPFYTF.

The CDR3 DNA reads TGTGCCAGCAGTTTGTTAAGAGGCGGCTCTGGAAACACCATATATTTT. The encoded protein is CASSLLRGGSGNTIYF. The chain carries TRBV6-5 and TRBJ1-3; D remains ambiguous. Per germline, CDR1 MNHEY and CDR2 SVGAGI. Trimming left V 4 bases short and J 0 bases short, with 13 bases between. The CDR3 runs to 16 residues.

The CDR3 sequence: CASRRRGQNTEAFF. The CDR3 DNA sequence: TGTGCCAGCAGGCGGCGGGGCCAGAACACTGAAGCTTTCTTT. The chain uses TRBV28 and TRBJ1-1; D might be TRBD1 (5 bases). This CDR3 spans 14 amino acids. The germline V gene has CDR1 MDHEN and CDR2 SYDVKM. The V and J ends lost 6 bases and 1 base respectively, with 12 bases between them. Variable domain in full (rest from reference TRBV28 and TRBJ1-1): DVKVTQSSRYLVKRTGEKVFLECVQDMDHENMFWYRQDPGLGLRLIYFSYDVKMKEKGDIPEGYSVSREKKERFSLILESASTNQTSMYLCASRRRGQNTEAFFGQGTRLTVV.

The gene calls are TRBV19 and TRBJ2-7; the D gene is possibly TRBD2 (6 bases). CDR1 is LNHDA, CDR2 SQIVND, per germline (reference sequence). The CDR3 is 15 residues long. The V gene lost 4 bases and the J gene lost 2 bases, with 15 bases spanning the gap. CDR3 residues: CASSRSGGGTYEQYF. CDR3 nucleotides: TGTGCCAGTAGTAGGTCTGGCGGCGGGACCTACGAGCAGTACTTC. The whole variable domain, remainder taken from reference TRBV19 and TRBJ2-7, is DGGITQSPKYLFRKEGQNVTLSCEQNLNHDAMYWYRQDPGQGLRLIYYSQIVNDFQKGDIAEGYSVSREKKESFPLTVTSAQKNPTAFYLCASSRSGGGTYEQYFGPGTRLTVT.

This clone was detected only a few times. The chain combines TRBV19 with TRBJ2-5, with 9 bases aligning to TRBD1. Per the germline V gene, CDR1 is LNHDA and CDR2 is SQIVND (reference sequence). The CDR3 is made up of 14 amino acids. J lost 4 bases, V lost 3 bases, and 3 bases had no gene match. CDR3 protein: CASSITGGRETQYF. The CDR3 DNA reads as TGTGCCAGTAGTATTACAGGGGGCAGAGAGACCCAGTACTTC. Full variable domain (rest looked up from reference TRBV19 and TRBJ2-5): DGGITQSPKYLFRKEGQNVTLSCEQNLNHDAMYWYRQDPGQGLRLIYYSQIVNDFQKGDIAEGYSVSREKKESFPLTVTSAQKNPTAFYLCASSITGGRETQYFGPGTRLLVL.

The chain joins TRBV5-6 to TRBJ1-1; 11 bases fit TRBD1. This CDR3 has 17 residues. Germline CDR1 SGHDT, CDR2 YYEEEE. The V and J ends lost 5 bases and 4 bases, in that order; junction bases with no gene match: 13. The CDR3 bases are TGTGCCAGCAGAGCGGGGACAGGGGGGCGTGGGAGCACTGAAGCTTTCTTT. It yields the protein CASRAGTGGRGSTEAFF.

This chain connects TRBV5-1 to TRBJ2-5; 9 nucleotides line up with TRBD2. Germline-derived CDR1 and CDR2 are SGHRS and YFSETQ. The CDR3 runs 16 residues. V lost 0 bases, J lost 2 bases, and 5 bases stayed unmatched. The CDR3 is CASSLAGGGVQETQYF. In DNA form, the CDR3 reads TGCGCCAGCAGCTTGGCGGGCGGGGGGGTTCAAGAGACCCAGTACTTC.